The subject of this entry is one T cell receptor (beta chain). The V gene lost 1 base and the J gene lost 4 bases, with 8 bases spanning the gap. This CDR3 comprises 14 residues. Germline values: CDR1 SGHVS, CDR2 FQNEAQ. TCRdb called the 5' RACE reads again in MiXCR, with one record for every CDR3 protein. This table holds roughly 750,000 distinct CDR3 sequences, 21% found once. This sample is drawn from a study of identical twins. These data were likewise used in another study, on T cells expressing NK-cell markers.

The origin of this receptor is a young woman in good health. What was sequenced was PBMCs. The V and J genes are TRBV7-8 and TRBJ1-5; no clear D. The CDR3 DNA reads TGTGCCAGCAGCTTAGATACGGGGAATCAGCCCCAGCATTTT. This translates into CASSLDTGNQPQHF.